This TCR beta chain is drawn from a study of Graves' ophthalmopathy and Graves' hyperthyroidism. The stable label applied to hyperthyroidism with no ophthalmopathy within 18 months of follow-up. Orbital computed tomography and thyroid ultrasound, along with TRAb, serum thyroxine and clinical symptoms, underpinned diagnosis. This CDR3 has 15 residues. Germline values: CDR1 MNHEY, CDR2 SMNVEV (reference sequence). Trimming shortened V by 10 bases and J by 9 bases, and 25 bases separated the two germline ends. The TCR beta CDR3 regions underwent amplification from RNA transcripts. Following a first-round RT-PCR that used HTBI primers, a second-round multiplex PCR was carried out. TCRdb ran MiXCR on the multiplex PCR reads and lists one entry per CDR3 protein. This sample has some 410,000 distinct CDR3 sequences, with roughly 21% found just once.

V and J are TRBV27 and TRBJ1-5, with D hard to call. Sequencing used peripheral blood. This clonotype was sampled from a woman aged 18-29 years with stable Graves' hyperthyroidism. The CDR3 nucleotides are TGTGCCATCCAGGTCGTACGGAAAATACCTAGGCCCCAGCATTTT. It codes for CAIQVVRKIPRPQHF.